This T cell receptor beta chain was identified in a study (dated by TCRdb to about 2016). As for the study more broadly: The study investigated the origins of HIV persistence in individuals who naturally controlled HIV infection.

Points on this clonotype: Its antigen is still unknown. A clone one base away is much larger, so this may be a read error.

From the cysteine up to the phenylalanine, the CDR3 has a length of 14 residues. The kept DNA is CDR3 alone, 42 bases in frame from the first base. Looking up the germline V gene yields CDR1 MDHEN and CDR2 SYDVKM. The library was produced with 5' RACE. The sequencer listed for this sample is Illumina HiSeq 2000. TCRdb itself trimmed the public reads at Q25 with fastp, ran MiXCR and retained productive beta chains. Every entry covers one CDR3 protein and lists the most common genes and DNA from its rows. The sample table records 500 to 650 distinct CDR3 sequences; roughly 9.8% of these occur just once. Together, the top ten hold around a quarter of the sample.

The chain is encoded by TRBV28 joined to TRBJ2-7, with the D gene not clear enough to name. The material sequenced was total memory T cells from blood PBMCs. The sample's cell subset or site label, in plain terms: transitional memory CD4+ T cells. This receptor was identified in a male donor with HIV. The sequenced DNA: TGTGTCACAACCTTCGGCGTCCTGCGTGGCGAGCAGTACTTC. Its protein reads: CVTTFGVLRGEQYF.